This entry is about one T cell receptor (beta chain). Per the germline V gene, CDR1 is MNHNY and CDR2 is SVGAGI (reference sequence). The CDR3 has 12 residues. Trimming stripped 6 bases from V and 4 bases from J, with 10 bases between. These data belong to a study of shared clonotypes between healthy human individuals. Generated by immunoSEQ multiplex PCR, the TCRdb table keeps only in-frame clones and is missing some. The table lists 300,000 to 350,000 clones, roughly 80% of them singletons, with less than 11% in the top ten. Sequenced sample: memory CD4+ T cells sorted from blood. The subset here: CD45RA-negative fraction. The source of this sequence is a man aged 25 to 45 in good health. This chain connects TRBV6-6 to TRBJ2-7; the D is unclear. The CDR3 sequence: CASSHTEYEQYF. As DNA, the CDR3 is TGTGCCAGCAGCCATACAGAATACGAGCAGTACTTC.